This T cell receptor beta chain was profiled in a study of blood T cell repertoires in COVID-19. Study background: The analysed material was cDNA or gDNA that came from T cells, B-cell-depleted T cells, or PBMCs.

Profiled with immunoSEQ multiplex PCR; TCRdb holds only in-frame clones, not every one. The profile shows more than 100,000 clones, about 88% of them singletons. J lost 12 bases, V lost 3 bases, and 7 bases had no gene match. Germline CDR1 and CDR2: KGHSH and LQKENI. The CDR3 covers 13 residues. The chain employs TRBV18 and TRBJ1-1; TRBD1 matches 10 bases. Sequencing was performed on peripheral blood. The receptor comes from a woman over 75 with acute or convalescent COVID-19. This chain's CDR3 is CASSPGTGAITFF. The CDR3 DNA sequence: TGTGCCAGCTCACCCGGGACAGGGGCGATTACTTTCTTT.